Below, 22 T cell receptor beta chains from the same sample are listed, as sequenced in a study of beta chain features in type 1 diabetes. Every bit of the isolated RNA underwent reverse transcription, so sequencing read expressed TCRB transcripts. Profiling relied on immunoSEQ multiplex PCR, and the TCRdb table lists in-frame clones only, not all of them. Of about 140,000 clones listed, 9% to 10% are singletons. Sequencing used central memory CD4+ T cells from blood. These receptors were collected from a woman between 40 and 50 years old in good health.

The genes are TRBV5-4 and TRBJ2-4; TRBD2 agrees at 10 bases. Looked up from germline, CDR1 is SGHNT and CDR2 is YYREEE (reference sequence). The CDR3 has 16 residues. V shed 0 bases, J shed 7 bases, and the junction held 7 bases outside the gene matches. Here the CDR3 DNA reads TGTGCCAGCAGCTTGGGAGCGGGGGGGCCCCTGAACATTCAGTACTTC. Its protein product is CASSLGAGGPLNIQYF.

In this sample, this clone turned up a few times. The rearrangement links TRBV10-3 to TRBJ2-1; no firm D call. In germline, CDR1 is ENHRY, CDR2 SYGVKD. CDR3 length: 12 amino acids. V was trimmed by 0 bases and J by 9 bases, leaving 6 bases between them. CDR3 residues: CAISESEFEQFF. The CDR3 DNA sequence: TGTGCCATCAGTGAGTCCGAGTTTGAGCAGTTCTTC.

This clone was seen more than once but under ten times. The J gene is TRBJ2-7, the V gene TRBV10-1, with TRBD1 matching 7 bases. This CDR3 region has 15 residues. Germline-derived CDR1 and CDR2 are WNHNN and SYGVQD (reference sequence). The V segment lost 6 bases and the J segment 5 bases; nucleotides outside the gene matches: 13. The CDR3 here is CASRKTGSSAHEQYF. DNA for the CDR3: TGCGCCAGCAGAAAGACAGGGAGCAGCGCCCACGAGCAGTACTTC.

This clone was counted at least ten times. The V gene is TRBV5-4, the J gene TRBJ1-3; possibly TRBD1 for D (5 bases). CDR1 and CDR2 (germline): SGHNT, YYREEE (reference sequence). This CDR3 is built from 16 residues. V gave up 0 bases and J gave up 0 bases, with 10 bases separating them. The CDR3 DNA follows: TGTGCCAGCAGCTTGGGGTCGGGGGACTCTGGAAACACCATATATTTT. Its protein is CASSLGSGDSGNTIYF.

The chain recombines TRBV4-3 with TRBJ1-3; no clear D gene. Germline CDR1 LGHNA, CDR2 YSLEER. The CDR3 has 17 residues. V dropped 0 bases and J dropped 0 bases, with 12 bases sitting between them. CDR3 in amino acids: CASSQEIGRNSGNTIYF. The CDR3 coding sequence is TGCGCCAGCAGCCAAGAAATTGGCAGAAACTCTGGAAACACCATATATTTT.

The chain has TRBV18 and TRBJ2-6, with D maybe TRBD2 (5 bases). CDR1 and CDR2 (germline): KGHSH, LQKENI. V was pared by 2 bases and J by 2 bases, with 7 bases between. The CDR3 loop spans 15 amino acids. The CDR3, as DNA: TGTGCCAGCTCACCAAACGGGGCTGGGGCCAACGTCCTGACTTTC. Translating gives CASSPNGAGANVLTF.

The gene calls are TRBV7-9 and TRBJ1-4, with D possibly matching TRBD1 (5 bases). V was clipped by 2 bases and J by 8 bases, with 15 bases between them. The germline CDR1 and CDR2 sequences are SEHNR and FQNEAQ (reference sequence). This CDR3 has 15 residues. The CDR3 sequence: CASSLRTFKGEKLFF. The CDR3 DNA sequence: TGTGCCAGCAGCTTAAGGACATTCAAAGGGGAAAAACTGTTTTTT.

The rearrangement links TRBV1 to TRBJ2-2; TRBD2, as called in the table, went unchecked against the DNA. TRBV1 is tagged as a pseudogene. The CDR3 contains 17 residues. The CDR3 nucleotides read TGCACCAGCACCTGTCCCGGGACTAGCGGGGGCCCCGGGGAGCTGTTTTTT. Its protein product is CTSTCPGTSGGPGELFF.

The rearrangement uses TRBV7-2 and TRBJ2-2; 7 bases fit TRBD2. Germline V gives CDR1 SGHTA, CDR2 FQGNSA. J gave up 2 bases and V 5 bases, and 8 bases lay outside the gene matches. The CDR3 is 16 residues long. As DNA, the CDR3 is TGTGCCAGCAGCCCACGGGGCGGGGGAAACACCGGGGAGCTGTTTTTT. Residues: CASSPRGGGNTGELFF.

The sample holds a few counts of this clone. V usage is TRBV7-9 and J usage is TRBJ2-7; D possibly corresponds to TRBD2 (5 bases). The CDR3 consists of 16 residues. V lost 4 bases and J lost 1, with 17 bases in between. CDR1 and CDR2 from the germline V gene are SEHNR and FQNEAQ (reference sequence). The CDR3 region has the DNA TGTGCCAGCAGCTCAGGTGCCGGGGAGAGATCCTACGAGCAGTACTTC. Amino acids: CASSSGAGERSYEQYF.

Many counts were recorded for this clone. The chain couples TRBV29-1 to TRBJ2-1; TRBD2 matches at 8 bases. Germline loops: CDR1 SQVTM, CDR2 ANQGSEA. The V and J ends lost 7 bases and 4 bases, in that order; junction bases with no gene match: 6. This CDR3 contains 13 residues. The CDR3 here is CSASTSGYNEQFF. For the CDR3, the DNA is TGCAGCGCCTCAACTAGCGGTTACAATGAGCAGTTCTTC.

This clone was seen only a few times. CDR3 sequence (DNA): TGCAGCGTGACCCTGACTGCCTGGTCTACCTACGAGCAGTACTTC. Amino acid sequence: CSVTLTAWSTYEQYF. This chain connects TRBV29-1 to TRBJ2-7; D not certain. V was clipped by 6 bases and J by 2 bases, with 20 bases between them. The CDR3 extends over 15 amino acids. The V gene's germline CDR1 is SQVTM and CDR2 ANQGSEA.

This clone came up once. This chain uses TRBV5-4 with TRBJ1-2; TRBD1 might be the D (5 bases). This CDR3 spans 13 amino acids. Between the trimmed V and J ends, which lost 0 bases and 8 bases, there was a span of 11 bases. CDR1 is SGHNT, CDR2 YYREEE, per germline (reference sequence). CDR3 region: CASSLAQVDGYTF. CDR3 sequence (DNA): TGTGCCAGCAGCTTGGCACAGGTGGACGGCTACACCTTC.

The chain has TRBV19 and TRBJ1-1; perhaps TRBD1 as D (6 bases). Between the trimmed V and J ends, which lost 8 bases and 5 bases, there was a span of 15 bases. CDR1 LNHDA and CDR2 SQIVND come from the germline V gene (reference sequence). The CDR3 has 13 residues. The CDR3 protein is CASHAYQGTEAFF. DNA for the CDR3: TGTGCCAGTCATGCCTATCAGGGGACTGAAGCTTTCTTT.

The rearrangement joins TRBV5-6 to TRBJ1-3; D gene ambiguous. The V end was cut by 1 base, the J end by 0 bases, with 5 bases between. The CDR3 is 14 amino acids. Germline-derived CDR1 and CDR2 are SGHDT and YYEEEE. The CDR3 bases are TGTGCCAGCAGCTTGAGGAGCTCTGGAAACACCATATATTTT. This translates into CASSLRSSGNTIYF.

In this sample, this clone turned up a few times. V is TRBV28 and J is TRBJ1-2; TRBD1 matches at 8 bases. The V gene's germline CDR1 is MDHEN and CDR2 SYDVKM. After removal of 5 bases from V and 0 bases from J, the junction contained 8 bases not matched to a gene. The CDR3 length is 16 residues. The CDR3 coding sequence is TGTGCCAGCAGTGCAGGGGGCCTCGGAGCTAACTATGGCTACACCTTC. It translates to CASSAGGLGANYGYTF.

This clone has only a few counts. The rearrangement links TRBV18 to TRBJ1-1; D might be TRBD1 (5 bases). This CDR3 is built from 15 residues. Germline CDR1 KGHSH, CDR2 LQKENI. V lost 1 base and J 1 base, leaving 10 bases between the germline ends. Here the CDR3 reads CASSPLDSKNTEAFF. CDR3 nucleotides: TGTGCCAGCTCACCACTTGACAGCAAGAACACTGAAGCTTTCTTT. Together with reference TRBV18 and TRBJ1-1, the CDR3 gives the full variable domain: NAGVMQNPRHLVRRRGQEARLRCSPMKGHSHVYWYRQLPEEGLKFMVYLQKENIIDESGMPKERFSAEFPKEGPSILRIQQVVRGDSAAYFCASSPLDSKNTEAFFGQGTRLTVV.

The sample holds many counts of this clone. J is TRBJ1-6 and V is TRBV2; no clear D. CDR1 and CDR2 from the germline V gene are SNHLY and FYNNEI. This CDR3 comprises 14 residues. V lost 4 bases and J 8 bases, leaving 12 bases between the germline ends. The CDR3 coding sequence is TGTGCCAGCAGTGTTTTATGGAGCCATTCACCCCTCCACTTT. This codes for CASSVLWSHSPLHF.

The V gene is TRBV5-1, the J gene TRBJ2-5, with D possibly matching TRBD1 (7 bases). Trimming cost V 0 bases and J 4 bases, with 22 bases left between them. The germline V gene has CDR1 SGHRS and CDR2 YFSETQ. This CDR3 has 18 amino acids. DNA of the CDR3: TGCGCCAGCAGCTTGGCCGTTCGCCCGGGGGCAGGGGGAGAGACCCAGTACTTC. It encodes CASSLAVRPGAGGETQYF.

A few counts support this clone. V is TRBV5-1 and J is TRBJ2-7; D might be TRBD1 (7 bases). The V and J ends lost 4 bases and 1 base respectively, with 27 bases between them. The length of the CDR3 is 19 residues. Germline CDR1 and CDR2: SGHRS and YFSETQ. The CDR3: CASSGFRGPGGLLSYEQYF. In DNA form, the CDR3 reads TGCGCCAGCAGCGGATTCCGGGGCCCAGGGGGACTGTTGTCCTACGAGCAGTACTTC. Full variable domain (remainder filled in from reference TRBV5-1 and TRBJ2-7): KAGVTQTPRYLIKTRGQQVTLSCSPISGHRSVSWYQQTPGQGLQFLFEYFSETQRNKGNFPGRFSGRQFSNSRSEMNVSTLELGDSALYLCASSGFRGPGGLLSYEQYFGPGTRLTVT.

This clone occurred a few times. The chain carries TRBV27 and TRBJ1-3; D might be TRBD1 (5 bases). Germline lookup yields CDR1 MNHEY and CDR2 SMNVEV (reference sequence). This CDR3 region has 14 residues. V lost 4 bases to trimming and J lost 2 bases, with 9 bases between them. The CDR3 DNA is TGTGCCAGCAGTTCCGGGGGGGCTGGAAACACCATATATTTT. Protein: CASSSGGAGNTIYF.

This clone came up a few times. The chain is built from TRBV7-8 and TRBJ1-1; TRBD1 is a possible D gene (6 bases). From germline, CDR1 is SGHVS and CDR2 FQNEAQ. This CDR3 contains 13 residues. V was pared by 7 bases and J by 0 bases, with 9 bases between. The CDR3 DNA follows: TGTGCCAGCACCGGACAGTTGAACACTGAAGCTTTCTTT. It codes for CASTGQLNTEAFF.